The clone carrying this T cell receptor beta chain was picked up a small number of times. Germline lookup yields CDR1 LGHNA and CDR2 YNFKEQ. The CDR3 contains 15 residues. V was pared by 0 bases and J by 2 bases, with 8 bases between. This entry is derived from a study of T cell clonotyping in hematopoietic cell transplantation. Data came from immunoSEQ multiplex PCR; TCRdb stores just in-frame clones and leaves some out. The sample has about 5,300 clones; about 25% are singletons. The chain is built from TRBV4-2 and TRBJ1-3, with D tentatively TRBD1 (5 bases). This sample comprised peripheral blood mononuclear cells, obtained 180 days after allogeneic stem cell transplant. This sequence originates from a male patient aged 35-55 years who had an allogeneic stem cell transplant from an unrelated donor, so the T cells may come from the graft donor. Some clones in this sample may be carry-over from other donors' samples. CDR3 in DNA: TGTGCCAGCAGCCAAGATCGACAGCCTGGAAACACCATATATTTT. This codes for CASSQDRQPGNTIYF.